This T cell receptor beta chain came from a study of T-cell reconstitution after alpha-beta-depleted transplantation in children. Preparing the TCRbeta library involved the use of unique molecular identifiers. TCRdb re-called the PCR reads through MiXCR, storing one row per CDR3 protein. The repertoire has 250,000 to 350,000 distinct CDR3 sequences, approximately 23% of them found once; the top ten carry approximately 9.9%. CDR3 size: 15 residues. V shed 1 base, J shed 4 bases, and the junction held 4 bases outside the gene matches. Germline values: CDR1 SGDLS, CDR2 YYNGEE. Study-wide results and caveats: Newly generated T cells supplied most T-cell counts and diversity one year post-transplant. There were some patients whose high TCRbeta diversity at day 60 came from surviving recipient T cells and thymic progenitors. Approximately two months post-transplant, alpha-beta T cells reportedly originated from several hundred expanded graft clones.

This clonotype is a singleton in its sample. The antigen remains unidentified. The TCR comes from a male patient aged 10 to 17 who had a stem cell transplant for acute lymphoblastic leukemia, so the T cells may come from the graft donor. The sample here was PBMCs, mostly from graft donor cells, taken 180 days after TCRalphabeta/CD19-depleted stem cell transplant. J is TRBJ2-1 and V is TRBV9; 8 bases agree with TRBD1. The CDR3 DNA follows: TGTGCCAGCAGCGTACAGGGGGCTTCATACAATGAGCAGTTCTTC. Residues: CASSVQGASYNEQFF.